This T cell receptor (beta chain) was sequenced during a study of cytomegalovirus exposure and HLA in healthy donors. As for this clone: Antigen unknown.

The PCR was carried out with 60 Vbeta primers and 13 Jbeta primers. Sequencing was performed with immunoSEQ multiplex PCR; in TCRdb, only in-frame clones are kept and a portion is missing. The sample holds 110,000 to 150,000 clones, 72% seen once. Notes on the study in general: Presence/absence analyses assumed roughly uniform sequencing depth across donors, which may not hold. Owing to their indistinguishability, certain V segments, notably TRBV6-2 and TRBV6-3, were excluded. In an earlier analysis, in some 500 donors, most V segments appeared productive either ~87% or ~30% of the time.

The donors were healthy bone marrow donors. V dropped 1 base and J dropped 5 bases, with 17 bases sitting between them. Germline V lookup: CDR1 GTSNPN, CDR2 SVGIG (reference sequence). CDR3 size: 16 residues. The sample comprised PBMCs. This chain connects TRBV30 to TRBJ2-2; maybe TRBD1 (5 bases). The sequence was collected from a man aged 40-49 years in good health and CMV-seronegative. For the CDR3, the DNA is TGTGCCTGGAGTGCAAGGACAAGGGTCGGTACCGGGGAGCTGTTTTTT. Translating it yields CAWSARTRVGTGELFF.